The clone carrying this T cell receptor beta chain has a handful of counts. As yet, its antigen is unknown. Compared with germline, one end of the junction differs, possibly owing to a read error. The CDR3 consists of 14 residues. Per germline, CDR1 DFQATT and CDR2 SNEGSKA (reference sequence). Not a single patient had been given any form of treatment at any point before undergoing thyroid surgery. This specimen belongs to a study of metastatic and nonmetastatic thyroid tumors. Study as a whole: For malignant and benign thyroid patients, tumor or nodule tissue and blood were the sources whose repertoires were compared.

Findings and limits, study-wide: In blood and tumor, TCR beta diversity was reportedly significantly higher in malignant thyroid tumors than in benign nodules.

Authors' data handling: To classify distant metastasis in papillary thyroid cancer, a model was built from CDR3 differences across clinicopathological groups. TCRdb re-called the PCR reads via MiXCR. TCRdb's processing, not the study's, gives the V and J calls here. There are 15,000 to 20,000 clones in the sample; roughly 20% occur only once, and around 7.5% lies in the top ten. Sample: adjacent normal tissue. The chain has TRBV20-1 and TRBJ2-1; tentatively, D is TRBD2 (6 bases). This receptor was taken from a female donor with papillary thyroid cancer or a benign thyroid nodule (not recorded which). Some clones in this sample may be carry-over from other donors' samples. The CDR3 loop reads CSAPRDASLGEQSF. The CDR3 DNA is TGCAGTGCCCCGCGGGACGCGAGTTTGGGGGAGCAGTCCTTC.